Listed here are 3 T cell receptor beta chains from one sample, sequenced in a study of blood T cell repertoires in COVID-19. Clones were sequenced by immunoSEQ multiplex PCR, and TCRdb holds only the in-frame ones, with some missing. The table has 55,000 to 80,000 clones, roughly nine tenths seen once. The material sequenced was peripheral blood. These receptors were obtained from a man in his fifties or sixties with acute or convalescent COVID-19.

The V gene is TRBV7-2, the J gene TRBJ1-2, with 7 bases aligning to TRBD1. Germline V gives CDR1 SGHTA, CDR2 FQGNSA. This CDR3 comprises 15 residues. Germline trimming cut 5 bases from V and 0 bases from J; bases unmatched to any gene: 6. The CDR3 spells CASSAGTAPNYGYTF. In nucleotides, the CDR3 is TGTGCCAGCAGCGCCGGGACAGCTCCTAACTATGGCTACACCTTC.

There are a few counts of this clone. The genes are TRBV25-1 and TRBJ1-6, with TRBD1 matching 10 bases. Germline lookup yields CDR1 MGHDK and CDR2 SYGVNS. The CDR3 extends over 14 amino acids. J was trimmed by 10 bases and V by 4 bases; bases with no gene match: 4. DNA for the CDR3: TGTGCCAGCAGTGGACAGGGGGCAGGGTCACCCCTCCACTTT. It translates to CASSGQGAGSPLHF.

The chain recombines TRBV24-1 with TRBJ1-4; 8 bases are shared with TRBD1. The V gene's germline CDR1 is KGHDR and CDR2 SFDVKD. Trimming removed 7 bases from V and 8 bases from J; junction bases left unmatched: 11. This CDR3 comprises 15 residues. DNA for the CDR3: TGTGCCACCAGCGAACCAGGGGGCGCAACCGAAAAACTGTTTTTT. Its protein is CATSEPGGATEKLFF.